This TCR beta chain was captured in a study of T cell clones after liver transplantation. In the study overall: Post-transplant blood was tracked for graft-donor-reactive T cell clones identified in a pre-transplant mixed lymphocyte reaction. Tolerant meant at least one year fully off immunosuppression without liver enzymes above twice normal. Graft-donor-reactive sequences were compared with third-party-reactive TCRbeta sequences from pre-transplant mixed lymphocyte reactions.

Trimming at V came to 6 bases and at J to 0 bases, leaving 3 bases not matched to a gene. CDR3 size: 15 residues. In germline, CDR1 is LNHDA, CDR2 SQIVND (reference sequence). Method: immunoSEQ multiplex PCR; TCRdb's copy keeps in-frame clones and lacks some. This sample carries 18,000 or so clones, around 91% of them seen once, and the ten largest clones take roughly 13%. V is TRBV19 and J is TRBJ1-5, with 9 bases lining up with TRBD1. The TCR sequence derives from a human patient who received a liver transplant. The graft donor may have given rise to some T cells. This specimen was CD8+ T cells from blood, taken roughly 3.5 years after liver transplant. The CDR3 region has the DNA TGTGCCAGTAGCACAGGGGGCGTTAGCAATCAGCCCCAGCATTTT. It translates to CASSTGGVSNQPQHF.